These 14 T cell receptor beta chains share one sample of origin, sequenced in a study of a mutant IDH1 vaccine in newly diagnosed glioma. Time point indicated: baseline, week 1 (first vaccination visit). Treatment described: pre-vaccination baseline after standard-of-care therapy. TCRdb's copy holds only in-frame clones and misses some; the assay was immunoSEQ multiplex PCR. The data show about 92,000 clones, with about four fifths seen just once and roughly 6.9% held by the top ten. Sequencing was performed on PBMCs, taken from a glioma patient treated with radiotherapy, temozolomide or both. These receptors originate from a man aged 35-49 years with glioma.

The chain uses TRBV7-2 and TRBJ2-5; D is unresolved. Germline CDR1 and CDR2: SGHTA and FQGNSA. The CDR3 runs to 14 residues. V was clipped by 5 bases and J by 3 bases, with 13 bases between them. In nucleotides, the CDR3 is TGTGCCAGCAGCGTAGGGTGGCCCGAAGAGACCCAGTACTTC. This codes for CASSVGWPEETQYF.

This clone was seen at least ten times. This chain uses TRBV5-6 with TRBJ1-5, with unresolved D. The CDR3 length is 15 residues. The V and J ends lost 1 base and 2 bases respectively, with 10 bases between them. Germline-derived CDR1 and CDR2 are SGHDT and YYEEEE. CDR3 amino acids: CASSLMGSGNQPQHF. As DNA, the CDR3 is TGTGCCAGCAGCTTGATGGGGAGCGGCAATCAGCCCCAGCATTTT.

This clone appeared a few times. The V gene is TRBV11-1, the J gene TRBJ1-1, with D possibly TRBD1 on 6 matching bases. Germline V gene data show CDR1 as SGHAT and CDR2 as FQDESV (reference sequence). With 5 bases removed from V and 6 bases from J, the gap between germline ends came to 19 bases. CDR3 length equals 15 residues. In DNA, the CDR3 is TGTGCCAGCAGCCCAAGGAAGGGACAAACCTCTGAAGCTTTCTTT. Translated, it gives CASSPRKGQTSEAFF.

On this clone: The sample holds other DNA sequences that translate to the same CDR3. The chain combines TRBV28 with TRBJ1-5; D uncertain. CDR1 is MDHEN, CDR2 SYDVKM, per germline. This CDR3 has 11 residues. The ends were cut back, 3 bases at V and 6 bases at J, with 3 bases in the middle. In DNA, the CDR3 is TGTGCCAGCAGTTTCAGTCAGCCCCAGCATTTT. Its protein product is CASSFSQPQHF.

V is TRBV4-1 and J is TRBJ1-5, with unresolved D. V lost 4 bases and J 7 bases, leaving 17 bases between the germline ends. Germline V gene data show CDR1 as MGHRA and CDR2 as YSYEKL. The CDR3 is 15 amino acids. CDR3 coding DNA: TGCGCCAGCAGCCTTATAGACCAGGTCGAGCAGCCCCAGCATTTT. Translated, it gives CASSLIDQVEQPQHF.

This rearrangement joins TRBV25-1 to TRBJ2-2; D not resolved. This CDR3 has 14 amino acids. Germline V CDR1 and CDR2: MGHDK, SYGVNS. V was trimmed by 0 bases and J by 4 bases, leaving 6 bases between them. The CDR3 region is CASSEYVLTGELFF. CDR3 DNA: TGTGCCAGCAGTGAATACGTCCTCACCGGGGAGCTGTTTTTT.

CDR3 bases: TGCAGCGTTGACCCAGGTGCCACAGATACGCAGTATTTT. It translates to CSVDPGATDTQYF. The chain uses TRBV29-1 and TRBJ2-3; D not resolved. Germline V gives CDR1 SQVTM, CDR2 ANQGSEA. V was shortened by 3 bases and J by 2 bases, with 9 bases between the two germline ends. CDR3 length: 13 residues.

The chain is built from TRBV18 and TRBJ2-7; possibly TRBD1 or TRBD2 for D (5 bases each). V lost 3 bases and J 6 bases, leaving 12 bases between the germline ends. CDR3 length: 13 amino acids. Germline CDR1 is KGHSH and CDR2 is LQKENI. CDR3 loop: CASSPVGEGEQYF. As DNA, the CDR3 is TGTGCCAGCTCACCTGTGGGGGAAGGCGAGCAGTACTTC.

The V call is TRBV7-2, the J call TRBJ1-2; 9 bases line up with TRBD1. V shed 7 bases and J 4 bases; nucleotides not matched to a gene: 10. Germline V gene sequence: CDR1 SGHTA, CDR2 FQGNSA. The CDR3 runs 15 residues. The CDR3 reads CASTFTRTGAYGYTF. The CDR3, as DNA: TGTGCCAGCACCTTCACCAGGACAGGGGCCTATGGCTACACCTTC.

The chain joins TRBV11-2 to TRBJ1-6, with D hard to call. Trimming took 4 bases from V and 7 from J, leaving 11 bases between them. There are 14 residues in the CDR3. CDR1 is SGHAT and CDR2 is FQNNGV in the germline V gene. The CDR3 sequence is CASSYKVSNSPLHF. The CDR3 bases are TGTGCCAGCAGCTATAAGGTATCAAATTCACCCCTCCACTTT.

The V and J genes are TRBV29-1 and TRBJ2-6; D might be TRBD2 (6 bases). Trimming shortened V by 1 base and J by 4 bases, and 14 bases separated the two germline ends. There are 16 residues in the CDR3. CDR1 and CDR2 from the germline V gene are SQVTM and ANQGSEA. The CDR3: CSVEGWRGSGANVLTF. DNA for the CDR3: TGCAGCGTTGAAGGGTGGAGGGGATCAGGGGCCAACGTCCTGACTTTC.

In DNA, the CDR3 is TGTGCCAGCAGCCAATCCCGCTACGAGCAGTACTTC. This gives the protein CASSQSRYEQYF. This chain joins TRBV16 and TRBJ2-7; D gene uncertain. This CDR3 has 12 amino acids. Per germline, CDR1 KGHSY and CDR2 FQNENV. V was pared by 0 bases and J by 3 bases, with 3 bases between.

This chain links TRBV19 with TRBJ2-7; TRBD2 is a possible D gene (6 bases). Trimming removed 2 bases at V and 3 bases at J, with 11 bases between. Germline V gene sequence: CDR1 LNHDA, CDR2 SQIVND (reference sequence). This CDR3 contains 14 residues. Written as DNA, the CDR3 is TGTGCCAGTAGTATAAGGGTGCGGGACTACGAGCAGTACTTC. Amino acid sequence: CASSIRVRDYEQYF.

The rearrangement uses TRBV5-6 and TRBJ2-5; D is perhaps TRBD1 or TRBD2 (5 bases each). The J call is doubtful: the DNA matches TRBJ2-7 better. The CDR3 has 14 residues. From germline, CDR1 is SGHDT and CDR2 YYEEEE. CDR3 amino acids: CASSLGGRTYEQYF. In DNA, the CDR3 is TGTGCCAGCAGCTTGGGGGGACGGACCTACGAGCAGTACTTC.